The 5 T cell receptor beta chains given below trace back to one sample, sequenced in a study of T cell repertoires in cytomegalovirus infection. TCRdb re-called the reads with MiXCR, one entry per CDR3 protein. The sample lists about 240,000 distinct CDR3 sequences, around 6.6% occurring once. Sequenced material: PBMCs. The receptors derive from a human donor in good health (CMV status not recorded). Some clones in this sample may be carry-over from other donors' samples.

This clonotype was seen many times. The rearrangement uses TRBV11-2 and TRBJ2-3; no definite D call. The length of the CDR3 is 13 residues. Trimming took off 6 bases at V and 6 bases at J, with 13 bases between the two ends. Per the germline V gene, CDR1 is SGHAT and CDR2 is FQNNGV. The CDR3: CASRRSLSDTQYF. The CDR3 DNA is TGTGCCAGCAGGCGTAGTCTTTCGGATACGCAGTATTTT.

This clonotype was seen repeatedly, ten times or more. The genes are TRBV30 and TRBJ1-6; 8 bases fit TRBD1. CDR3 size: 15 residues. The V gene's germline CDR1 is GTSNPN and CDR2 SVGIG (reference sequence). After removal of 4 bases from V and 7 bases from J, the junction contained 9 bases not matched to a gene. In DNA, the CDR3 is TGTGCCTGGATCGACACCGGGACAGGAAATTCACCCCTCCACTTT. Encoded protein: CAWIDTGTGNSPLHF.

About this clonotype itself: At one end, the junction sequence differs from germline, possibly due to a read error. V gene TRBV4-1 combines with J gene TRBJ2-3; 7 positions match TRBD2. There are 13 residues in the CDR3. Per germline, CDR1 MGHRA and CDR2 YSYEKL. The DNA for the CDR3 is TGCGCCAGCAGCCAAGATTCCAGCGGGGTGGTCTACTTT. Its protein is CASSQDSSGVVYF.

This clonotype was detected ten times or more. V gene TRBV7-2 combines with J gene TRBJ2-7; TRBD1 agrees at 9 bases. Germline CDR1 and CDR2: SGHTA and FQGNSA. The junction had 9 bases not matched to a gene; V was cut back by 4 bases and J by 5 bases. The CDR3 covers 15 residues. The CDR3 protein is CASSSYPGQGDEQYF. CDR3 sequence (DNA): TGTGCCAGCAGCTCTTATCCGGGACAGGGAGACGAGCAGTACTTC.

A few counts support this clonotype. The V gene is TRBV12-3 or TRBV12-4, the J gene TRBJ2-1, with TRBD2 matching over 8 bases. The CDR3 covers 13 residues. Unmatched junction bases numbered 6, after V lost 2 bases and J lost 12 bases. This CDR3 reads CASSLPAAGGQFF. CDR3 nucleotide sequence: TGTGCCAGCAGTTTACCAGCCGCGGGGGGGCAGTTCTTC.